This T cell receptor (beta chain) was retrieved from a study of OX40 agonist ivuxolimab in advanced cancers. Germline V CDR1 and CDR2: KGHSH, LQKENI. V was pared by 3 bases and J by 2 bases, with 13 bases between. CDR3 size: 15 residues. The protocol was immunoSEQ multiplex PCR, while the TCRdb copy is restricted to in-frame clones and leaves out a portion. The sample shows around 25,000 clones, more than 65% of them seen only once. This chain uses TRBV18 with TRBJ1-2, with D tentatively TRBD1 (5 bases). The sequencing used CD4+ or CD8+ T cells sorted from blood, collected in a trial of the OX40 agonist ivuxolimab. The source of this sequence is an adult with an advanced solid tumor such as melanoma, head and neck, liver or kidney cancer. The CDR3 loop reads CASSPNGGVNYGYTF. DNA of the CDR3: TGTGCCAGCTCACCCAACGGGGGGGTGAACTATGGCTACACCTTC.